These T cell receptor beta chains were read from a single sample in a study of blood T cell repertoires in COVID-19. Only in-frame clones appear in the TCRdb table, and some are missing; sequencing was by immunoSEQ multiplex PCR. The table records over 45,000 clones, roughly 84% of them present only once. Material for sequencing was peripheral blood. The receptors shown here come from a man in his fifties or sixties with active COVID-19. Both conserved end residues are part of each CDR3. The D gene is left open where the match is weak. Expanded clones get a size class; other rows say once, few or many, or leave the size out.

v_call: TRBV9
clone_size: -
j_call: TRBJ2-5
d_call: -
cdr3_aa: CASSVAPTQETQYF
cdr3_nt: TGTGCCAGCAGCGTAGCCCCTACCCAAGAGACCCAGTACTTC

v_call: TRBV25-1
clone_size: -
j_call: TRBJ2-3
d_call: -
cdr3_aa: CASSGQNTDTQYF
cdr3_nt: TGTGCCAGCAGTGGGCAGAACACAGATACGCAGTATTTT

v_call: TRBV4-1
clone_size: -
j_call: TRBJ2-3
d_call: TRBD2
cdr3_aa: CASSLGLAGGTDTQYF
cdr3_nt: TGCGCCAGCAGCCTCGGACTAGCGGGAGGCACAGATACGCAGTATTTT

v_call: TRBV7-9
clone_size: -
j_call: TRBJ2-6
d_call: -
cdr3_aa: CASRPDWVSGANVLTF
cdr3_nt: TGTGCCAGCAGACCTGACTGGGTCTCTGGGGCCAACGTCCTGACTTTC

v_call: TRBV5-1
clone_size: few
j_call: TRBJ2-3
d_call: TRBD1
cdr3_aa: CASSLGGQGLGTQYF
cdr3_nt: TGCGCCAGCAGCTTGGGAGGACAGGGTCTGGGTACGCAGTATTTT

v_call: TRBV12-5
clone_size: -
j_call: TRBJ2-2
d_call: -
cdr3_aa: CASGLGRNREPGELFF
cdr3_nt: TGTGCTAGTGGTTTGGGACGAAACAGGGAACCCGGGGAGCTGTTTTTT

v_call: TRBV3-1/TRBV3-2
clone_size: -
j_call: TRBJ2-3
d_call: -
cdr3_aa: CASSQAHREGSQYF
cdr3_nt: TGTGCCAGCAGCCAAGCCCACAGGGAGGGTTCGCAGTATTTT

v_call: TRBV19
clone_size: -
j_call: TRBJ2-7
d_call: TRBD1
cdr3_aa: CASSISDRPSYEQYF
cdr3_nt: TGTGCCAGTAGTATCTCGGACAGGCCCTCCTACGAGCAGTACTTC

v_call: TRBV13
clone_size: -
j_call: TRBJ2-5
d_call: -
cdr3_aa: CASSKEQDAETQYF
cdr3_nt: TGTGCCAGCAGCAAAGAACAGGACGCCGAGACCCAGTACTTC

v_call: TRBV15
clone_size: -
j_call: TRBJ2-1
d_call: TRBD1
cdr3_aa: CATSIGQGRNNEQFF
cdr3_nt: TGTGCCACCAGCATCGGACAGGGCCGAAACAATGAGCAGTTCTTC

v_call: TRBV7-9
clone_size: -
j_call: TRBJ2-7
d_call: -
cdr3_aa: CASSPGGTYEQYF
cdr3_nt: TGTGCCAGCAGCCCCGGCGGAACCTACGAGCAGTACTTC

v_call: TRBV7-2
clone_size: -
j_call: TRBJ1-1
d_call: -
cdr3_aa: CASTLTGNTEAFF
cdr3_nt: TGTGCCAGCACCCTGACAGGGAACACTGAAGCTTTCTTT

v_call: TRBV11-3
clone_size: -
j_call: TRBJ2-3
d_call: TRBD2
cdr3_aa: CASSPVGGVTTDTQYF
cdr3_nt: TGTGCCAGCAGTCCCGTGGGGGGGGTAACCACAGATACGCAGTATTTT

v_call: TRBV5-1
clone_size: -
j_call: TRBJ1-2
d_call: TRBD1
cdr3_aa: CASSLVGTELGGYTF
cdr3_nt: TGCGCCAGCAGCTTGGTGGGGACAGAACTGGGGGGCTACACCTTC

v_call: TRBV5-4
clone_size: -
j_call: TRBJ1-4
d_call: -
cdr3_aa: CASSLDGGNEKLFF
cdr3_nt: TGTGCCAGCAGCTTGGACGGGGGTAATGAAAAACTGTTTTTT

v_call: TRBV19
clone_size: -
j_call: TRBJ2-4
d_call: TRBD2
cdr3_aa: CASSNAGLVSGLQYF
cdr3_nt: TGTGCCAGTAGTAACGCGGGACTAGTTTCAGGTCTTCAGTACTTC

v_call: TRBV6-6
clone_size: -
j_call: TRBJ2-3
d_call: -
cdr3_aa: CANGRGPNTDTQYF
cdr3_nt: TGTGCCAACGGGCGGGGGCCCAACACAGATACGCAGTATTTT

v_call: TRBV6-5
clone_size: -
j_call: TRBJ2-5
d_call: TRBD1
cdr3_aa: CASRRQGSGETQYF
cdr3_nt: TGTGCCAGCAGGAGACAGGGTTCAGGCGAGACCCAGTACTTC

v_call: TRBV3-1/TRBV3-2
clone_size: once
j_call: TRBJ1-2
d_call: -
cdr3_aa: CASSQGTSAGYTF
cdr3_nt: TGTGCCAGCAGCCAAGGGACATCGGCCGGCTACACCTTC

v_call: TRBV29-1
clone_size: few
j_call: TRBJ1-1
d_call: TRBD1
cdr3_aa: CSVWDRDVGTEAFF
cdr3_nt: TGCAGCGTTTGGGACAGGGATGTGGGGACTGAAGCTTTCTTT

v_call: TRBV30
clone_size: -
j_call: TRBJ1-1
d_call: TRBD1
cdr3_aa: CAWSVLPGQGARMNTEAFF
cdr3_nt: TGTGCCTGGAGTGTCCTTCCGGGACAGGGGGCGCGGATGAACACTGAAGCTTTCTTT

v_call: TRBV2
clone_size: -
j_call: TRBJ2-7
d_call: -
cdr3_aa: CASSYREQYF
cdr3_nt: TGTGCCAGCTCGTACAGGGAGCAGTACTTC

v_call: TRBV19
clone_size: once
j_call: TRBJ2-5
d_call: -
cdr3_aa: CATALREWETQYF
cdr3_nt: TGTGCCACTGCTTTAAGGGAGTGGGAGACCCAGTACTTC

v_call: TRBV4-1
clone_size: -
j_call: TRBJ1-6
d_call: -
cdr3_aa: CASSHGEESPLHF
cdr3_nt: TGCGCCAGCAGCCACGGGGAGGAGTCACCCCTCCACTTT

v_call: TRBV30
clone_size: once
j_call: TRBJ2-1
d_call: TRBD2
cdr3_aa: CAWDARGRGYYEQFF
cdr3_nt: TGTGCCTGGGATGCTCGCGGGAGAGGTTACTATGAGCAGTTCTTC

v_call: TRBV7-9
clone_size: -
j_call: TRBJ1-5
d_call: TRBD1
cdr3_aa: CASSLWGQGAKQPQHF
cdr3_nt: TGTGCCAGCAGCTTGTGGGGACAGGGGGCTAAACAGCCCCAGCATTTT

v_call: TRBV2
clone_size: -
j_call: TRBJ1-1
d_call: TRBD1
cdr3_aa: CASNRPGQGSTEAFF
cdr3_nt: TGTGCCAGCAACCGACCGGGACAGGGGAGCACTGAAGCTTTCTTT

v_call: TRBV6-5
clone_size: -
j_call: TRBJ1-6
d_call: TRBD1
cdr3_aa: CAGRQGDYNSPLHF
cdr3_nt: TGTGCCGGCCGACAGGGGGACTATAATTCACCCCTCCACTTT

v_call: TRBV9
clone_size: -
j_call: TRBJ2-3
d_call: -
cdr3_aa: CASSPTPSMATQYF
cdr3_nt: TGTGCCAGCAGCCCCACCCCCTCGATGGCTACGCAGTATTTT

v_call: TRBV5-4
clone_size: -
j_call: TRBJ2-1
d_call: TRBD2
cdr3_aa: CASSRGLAGGSVEQFF
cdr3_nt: TGTGCCAGCAGCCGGGGACTAGCGGGAGGGAGCGTCGAGCAGTTCTTC